Reported below is one T cell receptor (beta chain). The record originates from a study of blood T cell repertoires in COVID-19. Across the study: Spain, Italy and the United States supplied samples that represented acute and convalescent COVID-19.

V lost 0 bases and J lost 2, with 11 bases in between. The CDR3 runs 15 residues. Germline CDR1 LGHDT, CDR2 YNNKEL (reference sequence). Clones were read by immunoSEQ multiplex PCR, and TCRdb kept only the in-frame ones, dropping some. The repertoire holds about 59,000 clones, with less than 85% as singletons. The sequenced sample consisted of peripheral blood. The chain couples TRBV3-1 (or the pseudogene TRBV3-2) to TRBJ2-7; D may be TRBD2 (5 bases). The receptor's source is a woman aged 45 to 65 with active or convalescent COVID-19. The CDR3 loop is CASSQDWRTAYEQYF. Written as DNA, the CDR3 is TGTGCCAGCAGCCAAGATTGGAGGACCGCCTACGAGCAGTACTTC.